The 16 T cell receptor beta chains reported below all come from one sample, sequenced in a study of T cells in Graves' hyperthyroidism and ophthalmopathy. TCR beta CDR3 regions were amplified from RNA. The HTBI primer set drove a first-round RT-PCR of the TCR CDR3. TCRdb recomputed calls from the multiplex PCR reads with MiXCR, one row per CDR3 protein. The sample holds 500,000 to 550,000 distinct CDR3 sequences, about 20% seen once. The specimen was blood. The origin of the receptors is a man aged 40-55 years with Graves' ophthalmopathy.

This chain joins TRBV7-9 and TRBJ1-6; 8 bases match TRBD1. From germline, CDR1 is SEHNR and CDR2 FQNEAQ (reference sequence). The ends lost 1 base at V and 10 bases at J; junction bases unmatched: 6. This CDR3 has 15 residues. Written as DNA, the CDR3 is TGTGCCAGCAGCTTAGATGCGACAGGGGAATCACCCCTCCACTTT. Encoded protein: CASSLDATGESPLHF.

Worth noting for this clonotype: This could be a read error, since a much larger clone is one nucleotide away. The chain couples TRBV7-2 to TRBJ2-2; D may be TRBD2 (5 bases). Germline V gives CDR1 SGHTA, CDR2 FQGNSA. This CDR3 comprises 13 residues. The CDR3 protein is CASSRGDTGELVF. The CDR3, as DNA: TGTGCCAGCAGCCGTGGAGACACCGGGGAGCTGGTTTTT.

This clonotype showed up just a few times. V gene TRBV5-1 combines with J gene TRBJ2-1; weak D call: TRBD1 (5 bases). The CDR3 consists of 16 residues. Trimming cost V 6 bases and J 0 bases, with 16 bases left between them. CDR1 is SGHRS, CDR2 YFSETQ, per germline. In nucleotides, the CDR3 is TGCGCCAGCACCCAGGGCGTGGGCAACTCCTACAATGAGCAGTTCTTC. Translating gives CASTQGVGNSYNEQFF. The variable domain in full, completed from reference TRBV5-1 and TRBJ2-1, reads KAGVTQTPRYLIKTRGQQVTLSCSPISGHRSVSWYQQTPGQGLQFLFEYFSETQRNKGNFPGRFSGRQFSNSRSEMNVSTLELGDSALYLCASTQGVGNSYNEQFFGPGTRLTVL.

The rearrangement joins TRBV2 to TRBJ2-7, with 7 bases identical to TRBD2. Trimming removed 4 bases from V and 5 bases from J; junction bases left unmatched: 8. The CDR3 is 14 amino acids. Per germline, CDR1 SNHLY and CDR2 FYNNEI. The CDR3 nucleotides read TGTGCCAGCAGTGTAGAAGCGGGAAACAACGAGCAGTACTTC. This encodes CASSVEAGNNEQYF.

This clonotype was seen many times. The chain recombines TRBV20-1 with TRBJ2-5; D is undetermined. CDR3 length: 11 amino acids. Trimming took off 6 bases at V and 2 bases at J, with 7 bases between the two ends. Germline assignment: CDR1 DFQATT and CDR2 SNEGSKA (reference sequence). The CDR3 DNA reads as TGCAGTGCCCGCCCTCAAGAGACCCAGTACTTC. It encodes CSARPQETQYF.

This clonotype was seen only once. Here the CDR3 DNA reads TGTGCCAGCTCAACCGGGACAGGGGGGATCGACACTGAAGCTTTCTTT. Translated: CASSTGTGGIDTEAFF. J is TRBJ1-1 and V is TRBV28, with 11 bases aligning to TRBD1. CDR3 size: 16 residues. Germline CDR1 is MDHEN and CDR2 is SYDVKM. V shed 8 bases, J shed 3 bases, and the junction held 11 bases outside the gene matches.

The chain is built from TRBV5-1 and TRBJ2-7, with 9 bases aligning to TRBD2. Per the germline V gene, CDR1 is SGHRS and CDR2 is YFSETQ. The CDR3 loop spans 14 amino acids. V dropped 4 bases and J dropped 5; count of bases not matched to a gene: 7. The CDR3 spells CASSTLAGVNEQYF. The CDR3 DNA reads TGCGCCAGCAGCACTTTAGCGGGAGTCAACGAGCAGTACTTC.

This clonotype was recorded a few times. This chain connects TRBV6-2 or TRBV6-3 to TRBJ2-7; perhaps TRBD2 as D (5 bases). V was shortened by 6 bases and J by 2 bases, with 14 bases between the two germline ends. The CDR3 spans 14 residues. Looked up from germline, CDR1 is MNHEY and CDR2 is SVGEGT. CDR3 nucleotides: TGTGCCAGCAGCCTAGGACTCCTCCCCTACGAGCAGTACTTC. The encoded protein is CASSLGLLPYEQYF.

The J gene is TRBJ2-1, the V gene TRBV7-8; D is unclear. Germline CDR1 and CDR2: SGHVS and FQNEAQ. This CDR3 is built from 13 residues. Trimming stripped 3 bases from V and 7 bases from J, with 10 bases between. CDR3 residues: CASSFGLPNEQFF. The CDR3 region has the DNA TGTGCCAGCAGCTTTGGGCTACCTAATGAGCAGTTCTTC.

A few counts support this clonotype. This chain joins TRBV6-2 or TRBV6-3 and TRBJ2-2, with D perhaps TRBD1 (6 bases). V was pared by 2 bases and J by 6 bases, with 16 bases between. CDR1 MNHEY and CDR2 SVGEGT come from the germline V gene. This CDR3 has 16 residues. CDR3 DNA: TGTGCCAGCAGTTACCTTGGGGGCCACCGGCCCGGGGAGCTGTTTTTT. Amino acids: CASSYLGGHRPGELFF.

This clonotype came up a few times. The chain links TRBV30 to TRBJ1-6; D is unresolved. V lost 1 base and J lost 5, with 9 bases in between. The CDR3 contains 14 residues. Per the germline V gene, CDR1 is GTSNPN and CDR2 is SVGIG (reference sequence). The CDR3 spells CAWSAAINNSPLHF. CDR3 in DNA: TGTGCCTGGAGTGCGGCTATTAATAATTCACCCCTCCACTTT.

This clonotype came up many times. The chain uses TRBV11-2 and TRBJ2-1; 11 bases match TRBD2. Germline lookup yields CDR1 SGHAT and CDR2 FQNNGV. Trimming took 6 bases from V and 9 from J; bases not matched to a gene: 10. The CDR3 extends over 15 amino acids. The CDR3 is CASSQAWTSGSEQFF. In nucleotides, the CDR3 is TGTGCCAGCAGTCAGGCCTGGACTAGCGGGTCTGAGCAGTTCTTC.

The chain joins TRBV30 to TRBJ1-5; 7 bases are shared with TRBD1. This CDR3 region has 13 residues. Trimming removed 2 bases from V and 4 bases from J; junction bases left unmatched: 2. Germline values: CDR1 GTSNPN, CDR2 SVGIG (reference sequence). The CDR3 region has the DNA TGTGCCTGGAGTAAACAGGGGAATCAGCCCCAGCATTTT. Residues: CAWSKQGNQPQHF.

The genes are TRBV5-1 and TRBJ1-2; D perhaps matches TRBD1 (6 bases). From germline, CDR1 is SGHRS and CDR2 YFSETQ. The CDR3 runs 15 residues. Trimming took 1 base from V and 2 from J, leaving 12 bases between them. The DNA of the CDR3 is TGCGCCAGCAGCTTGCGACAGGTCGACAACTATGGCTACACCTTC. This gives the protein CASSLRQVDNYGYTF.

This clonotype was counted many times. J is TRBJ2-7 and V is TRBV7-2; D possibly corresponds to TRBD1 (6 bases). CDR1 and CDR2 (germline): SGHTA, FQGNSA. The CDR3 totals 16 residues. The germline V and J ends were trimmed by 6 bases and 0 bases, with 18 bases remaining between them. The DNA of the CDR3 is TGTGCCAGCAGACACACCTACAGGGTCGACTCCTACGAGCAGTACTTC. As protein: CASRHTYRVDSYEQYF.

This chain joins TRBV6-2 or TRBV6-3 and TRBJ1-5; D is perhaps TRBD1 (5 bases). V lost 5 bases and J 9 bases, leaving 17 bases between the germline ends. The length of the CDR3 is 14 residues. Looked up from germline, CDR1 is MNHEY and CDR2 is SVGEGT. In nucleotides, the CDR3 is TGTGCCAGCAGTAGGGCAGGTCGGGACTCGCCCCAGCATTTT. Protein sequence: CASSRAGRDSPQHF.